This T cell receptor (beta chain) derives from a study of T cell clonality in common variable immunodeficiency (dated by TCRdb to the mid-2010s). Paper-wide results and their limitations: According to the authors, figuring out what caused the increased clonality in CVID would require sequencing the repertoires of T cell subpopulations. CVID TCRbeta sequences were reported to have fewer deletions and N-nucleotide insertions and to lack highly modified clones with 13 or more V deletions. Patient heterogeneity within the CVID cohort put limits on correlating repertoire features with clinical complications. Healthy controls shared more TCRbeta clones with each other than CVID subjects shared among themselves (p < 0.0001). Even though DNA input was the same, control samples had an average of around 75,000 unique sequences each, compared with about 32,000 in CVID samples. TCRbeta clonality was higher in CVID subjects than in healthy controls (t-test p = 0.018), and the increase was most characteristic of about a third of subjects.

The CDR1 and CDR2 encoded by the germline V gene (reference sequence) are SSHAT and FNYEAQ. The CDR3, from cysteine to phenylalanine, totals 15 residues. Sequencing covers 36 bases of the CDR3, shown here with the frame starting at base 1. Both CVID patients and healthy controls were predominantly of Caucasian heritage. Heparinized peripheral whole blood samples of about 4.5 to 8 ml were collected from each donor. TCRbeta CDR3 repertoires were sequenced from genomic DNA of adults with common variable immune deficiency (CVID) and healthy adult controls. There were around 22 healthy adult volunteers in the control group (around 12 female and around 10 male), ranging in age from about 23 to 66 years, with a mean age of around 33. Diluted blood was subjected to density centrifugation over Hypaque 1077 or Ficoll-Paque for isolation of peripheral blood mononuclear cells. Genomic DNA was obtained from unsorted mononuclear cells through either Qiagen column purification or a centrifugation-based method.

For sequencing, equivalent amounts of genomic DNA were input from CVID and control samples. For every sample, a 60 bp segment covering the rearranged TCRbeta CDR3 region was amplified and then sequenced. The immunoSEQ assay, a bias-corrected multiplex PCR combined with high-throughput sequencing, was used to amplify TCRbeta. In the authors' own workflow: Every unique nucleotide sequence counted as a clone and was annotated with V, D and J genes, copy number and frequency. Sequences were labeled productive if in frame, and non-productive if out of frame or containing stop codons. As previously described, clonality was calculated on the basis of Shannon's entropy. Mean CDR3 Kyte-Doolittle hydropathy was derived from the predicted amino acid sequences of productive clones. Scaled V gene usage was hierarchically clustered using Manhattan distance and complete linkage with the R hclust function. Sharing of clones by CDR3 amino acid sequence was evaluated by resampling 12 repertoires per group over 100 rounds. The repertoires were screened for some 69 published EBV-specific TCRbeta sequences and some 250 published CMV-specific TCRbeta sequences. Two CVID samples that yielded fewer than 10,000 sequences were excluded from the analysis, so approximately 38 CVID repertoires were retained. TCRdb's version of the immuneACCESS table is confined to in-frame rearrangements and falls short of the full clone set. An unresolved V gene accounts for under half of the shortfall where checked; the remainder is of unknown origin. V, J and clone size reflect that table, while D and trimming were determined from the DNA. In this sample, 60,000 to 75,000 clones appear, none counted once only. 1.6% of the sample comes from the top ten.

This clone was observed many times. Its binding antigen is unknown. One end of the junction fails to match germline, which may point to a read error. The observed sequence ends 3 residues before the CDR3 terminus, with the missing tail filled in from the germline J gene. This sequence originates from a person aged 18 to 75 in good health. The V gene is TRBV7-7 and the J gene is TRBJ2-1; TRBD2 lines up with 8 middle nucleotides. The sample comprised peripheral blood mononuclear cells. CDR3 DNA (partial): TGTGCTAGCAGCCTTGCGAGCGGGAGCTGGGGTGAG. Translated, it gives CASSLASGSWGE. The CDR3 reads in full as CASSLASGSWGEQFF.